The source of this T cell receptor beta chain is a study of T cells in Graves' hyperthyroidism and ophthalmopathy (dated by TCRdb to about 2019). Context from the whole study: Peripheral blood was collected at initial diagnosis, before any treatment. After blood sampling, hyperthyroidism patients were treated with methimazole at a starting dose of 30 mg daily, and ophthalmopathy patients were treated with high-dose intravenous methylprednisolone. TCR V-J signatures able to tell the groups apart were searched for in a discovery cohort of 90 to 100 patients, of whom around 42 had Graves' ophthalmopathy and 57 had stable Graves' hyperthyroidism. The study also compared thyroid tissue and blood T-cell repertoires from five or six Graves' hyperthyroidism patients. The paper describes TCR Vbeta CDR3 sequencing of 135 peripheral blood samples, made up of approximately 40 ophthalmopathy patients, roughly 80 hyperthyroidism patients and 17 progressor patients. An independent validation cohort of around 20 hyperthyroidism patients and about 15 patients who later progressed to ophthalmopathy tested prospective prediction of ophthalmopathy. For training and testing, the 80 to 100 patients in the discovery cohort were randomly divided in a 7:3 ratio. The research as a whole found: Ophthalmopathy was separated from stable hyperthyroidism by a 13 V-J signature model, with 85% to 90% sensitivity and approximately 81% specificity obtained in cross-validation and 80%/75% obtained in testing. In validation, progression to ophthalmopathy was predicted by the model with 55% to 71% sensitivity and 72.22% specificity, a median of about 6 months before onset. No statistical method was used to set the sample size in advance, and investigators knew the group allocation. Most expanded thyroid clonotypes (frequency above 0.001) were also found in blood, which suggests that blood repertoires may mirror thyroid immune responses.

Worth noting for this clonotype: The antigen it binds to is not known. It has no much larger one-base neighbor in the sample; base qualities were not kept.

The CDR3 has 16 amino acids, counting the end cysteine and phenylalanine. Only the CDR3 part of the read is kept: 48 bases, read in frame from the first base. The V and J ends are trimmed by 2 bases and 7 bases, leaving 18 bases between them. For CDR1 and CDR2, the germline V gene lists MNHEY and SVGEGT. The TCR beta CDR3 regions were amplified from the RNA transcripts. A first-round RT-PCR of the TCR CDR3 used the HTBI primer set with the Qiagen OneStep RT-PCR kit. Libraries were constructed in a second round of multiplex PCR, after which size selection and purification were performed. Paired-end sequencing of the libraries was performed with 100 bp reads on an Illumina HiSeq2000. The authors' analysis ran thus. SOAPnuke was used to process the raw data, removing reads that contained adapters or uncalled bases, had a mean Phred below 15, or lacked an exact match to the constant primer or identifier. High-quality paired reads were merged using COPE v1.2.5, and each unique nucleotide sequence was defined as a clonotype. Clonotypes were aligned to IMGT TRBV, TRBD and TRBJ reference segments using MiTCR v1.1. Analysis was restricted to V-J combinations with a frequency above 0.0001, which covered about 99% of repertoires. The TCS score was defined as the ratio of F50 (clonal expansion) to E x V (chaos), calculated using BLOSUM62-based TCRdist between CDR3 peptides within each V-J. Welch's t-statistics and random forest reduced 450 to 600 V-J features to under 15, which were used in a naive Bayes classifier (R e1071). Clones were called with MiXCR by TCRdb after fastp trimmed the public reads at Q25, and only in-frame beta chains were retained. Rows with a matching CDR3 protein are joined into one entry that keeps the most common DNA and genes. TCRdb, not the authors, supplied the V and J calls. The sample profile shows around 540,000 distinct CDR3 sequences; around 16% of them were found once. The ten largest clones represent around 32% of the sample.

Moderately to severely active disease, a Clinical Activity Score of at least 3, a NOSPECS grade of at least 4, and a duration under 3 months were present in ophthalmopathy patients. Patients with uncontrolled infections, other autoimmune diseases, pregnancy or lactation were excluded. Clinical symptoms, serum thyroxine and TRAb, thyroid ultrasound, and orbital computed tomography formed the basis for the diagnoses. Ficoll-Paque density gradient centrifugation was used to isolate PBMCs from around 10 ml of fresh peripheral blood. Total RNA was extracted using Trizol reagent, and RNA quality was assessed on an Agilent 2100 Bioanalyzer.

The receptor was derived from a woman in her twenties or thirties with Graves' ophthalmopathy. Recombination connected TRBV6-2 or TRBV6-3 to TRBJ2-1; the D gene assignment is perhaps TRBD1 or TRBD2, with each matching 5 bases. Sequencing input: blood. The CDR3 loop reads CASSYRRTPPGNEQFF. Here is the DNA: TGTGCCAGCAGTTACCGAAGGACACCCCCGGGGAATGAGCAGTTCTTC.